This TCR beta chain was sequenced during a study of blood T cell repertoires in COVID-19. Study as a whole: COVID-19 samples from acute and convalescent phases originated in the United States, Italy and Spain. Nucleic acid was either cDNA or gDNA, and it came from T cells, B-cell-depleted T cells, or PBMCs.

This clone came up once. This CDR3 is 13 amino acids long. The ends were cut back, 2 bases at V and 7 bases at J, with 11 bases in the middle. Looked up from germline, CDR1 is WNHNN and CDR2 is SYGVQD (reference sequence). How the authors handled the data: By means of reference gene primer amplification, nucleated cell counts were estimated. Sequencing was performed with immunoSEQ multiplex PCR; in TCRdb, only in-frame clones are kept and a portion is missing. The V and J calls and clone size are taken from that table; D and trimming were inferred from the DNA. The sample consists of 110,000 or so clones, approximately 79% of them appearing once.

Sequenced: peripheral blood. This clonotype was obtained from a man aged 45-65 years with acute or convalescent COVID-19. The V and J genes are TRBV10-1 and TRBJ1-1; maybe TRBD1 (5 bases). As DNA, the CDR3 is TGCGCCAGCAGTGAGGCCAGGAGGGGTGAAGCTTTCTTT. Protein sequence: CASSEARRGEAFF.